The table lists the clone carrying this TCR beta chain with many counts. Its cognate antigen is unknown. These data come from a study of shared clonotypes between healthy human individuals. Overall study context: Those who served as donors were a couple of women and a few men between the ages of 18 and 49.

Measured with immunoSEQ multiplex PCR; TCRdb has only the in-frame clones, and not every one. Of over a million clones in the sample, about 80% are singletons; the top ten hold about 1.5%. The study's findings and limits: Sorted-subset sequencing, rarefaction showed, was incomplete despite large depth.

The V end was cut by 0 bases, the J end by 7 bases, with 5 bases between. The CDR3 is 11 amino acids. Germline V CDR1 and CDR2: SQVTM, ANQGSEA. The chain couples TRBV29-1 to TRBJ2-3; the D is unclear. This TCR came from a young man in good health. The sequenced sample consisted of memory CD4+ T cells sorted from blood. Subset noted: CD45RA-negative fraction. The CDR3 reads CSVEEGNTQYF. The DNA for the CDR3 is TGCAGCGTTGAAGAGGGCAATACGCAGTATTTT.